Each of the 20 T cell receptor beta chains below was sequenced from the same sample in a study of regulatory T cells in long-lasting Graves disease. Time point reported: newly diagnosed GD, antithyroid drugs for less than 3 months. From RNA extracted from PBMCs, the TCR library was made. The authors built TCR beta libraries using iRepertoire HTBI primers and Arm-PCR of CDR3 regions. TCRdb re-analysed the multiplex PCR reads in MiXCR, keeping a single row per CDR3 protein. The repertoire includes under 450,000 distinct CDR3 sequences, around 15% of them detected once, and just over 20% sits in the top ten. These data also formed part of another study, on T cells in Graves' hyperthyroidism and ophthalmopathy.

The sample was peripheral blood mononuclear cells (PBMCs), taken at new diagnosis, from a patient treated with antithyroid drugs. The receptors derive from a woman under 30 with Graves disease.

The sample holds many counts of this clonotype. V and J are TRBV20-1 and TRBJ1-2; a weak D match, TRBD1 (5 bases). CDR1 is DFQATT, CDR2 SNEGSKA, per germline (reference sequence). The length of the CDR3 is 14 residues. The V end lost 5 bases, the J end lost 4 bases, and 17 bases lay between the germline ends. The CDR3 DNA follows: TGCAGTGCTGGGGGGGACGGACCGAGCTATGGCTACACCTTC. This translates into CSAGGDGPSYGYTF.

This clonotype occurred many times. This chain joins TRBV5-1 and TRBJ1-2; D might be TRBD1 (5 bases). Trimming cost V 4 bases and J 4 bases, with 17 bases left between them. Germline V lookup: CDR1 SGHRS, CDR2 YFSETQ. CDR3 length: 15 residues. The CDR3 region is CASSPGDISTYGYTF. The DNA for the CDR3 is TGCGCCAGCAGCCCGGGGGATATTTCGACCTATGGCTACACCTTC.

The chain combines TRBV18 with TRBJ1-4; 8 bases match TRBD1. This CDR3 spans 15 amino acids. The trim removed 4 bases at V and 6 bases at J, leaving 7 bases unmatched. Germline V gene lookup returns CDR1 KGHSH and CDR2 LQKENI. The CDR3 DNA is TGTGCCAGCTCACTCGGACAGGGAGATGATGAAAAACTGTTTTTT. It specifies CASSLGQGDDEKLFF.

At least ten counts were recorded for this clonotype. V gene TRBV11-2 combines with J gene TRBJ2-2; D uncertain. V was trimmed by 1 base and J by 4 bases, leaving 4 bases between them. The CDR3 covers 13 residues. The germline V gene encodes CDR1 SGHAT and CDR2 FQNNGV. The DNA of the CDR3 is TGTGCCAGCAGCTTAGTGTTCACCGGGGAGCTGTTTTTT. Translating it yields CASSLVFTGELFF.

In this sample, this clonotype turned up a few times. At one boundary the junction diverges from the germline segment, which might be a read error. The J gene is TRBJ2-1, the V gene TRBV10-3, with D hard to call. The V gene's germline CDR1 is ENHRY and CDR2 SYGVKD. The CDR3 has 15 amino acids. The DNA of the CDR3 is TGTGCCATCAGTGACGGCGCCAGCTCCTACAATGAGCAGTCCTTC. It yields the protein CAISDGASSYNEQSF.

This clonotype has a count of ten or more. Written as DNA, the CDR3 is TGCAGTGCCCAGGGGACTAGCGGGAGTAAAGAGCAGTACTTC. The encoded protein is CSAQGTSGSKEQYF. The chain employs TRBV20-1 and TRBJ2-7; 14 nucleotides line up with TRBD2. V gave up 6 bases and J gave up 7 bases; unmatched junction bases: 8. This CDR3 has 14 amino acids. The V gene's germline CDR1 is DFQATT and CDR2 SNEGSKA (reference sequence).

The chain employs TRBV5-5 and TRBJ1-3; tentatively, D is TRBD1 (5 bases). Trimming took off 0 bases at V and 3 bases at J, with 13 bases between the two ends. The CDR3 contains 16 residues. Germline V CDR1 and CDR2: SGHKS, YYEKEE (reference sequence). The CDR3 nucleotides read TGTGCCAGCAGCTTGGTAGGGGTTCAGTATGGAAACACCATATATTTT. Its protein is CASSLVGVQYGNTIYF.

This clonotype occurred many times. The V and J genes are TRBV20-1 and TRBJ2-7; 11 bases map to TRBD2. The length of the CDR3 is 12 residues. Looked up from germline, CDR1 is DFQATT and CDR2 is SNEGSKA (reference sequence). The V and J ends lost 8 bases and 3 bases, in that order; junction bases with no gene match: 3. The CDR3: CSTTSGNYEQYF. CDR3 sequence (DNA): TGCAGTACGACTAGCGGGAACTACGAGCAGTACTTC.

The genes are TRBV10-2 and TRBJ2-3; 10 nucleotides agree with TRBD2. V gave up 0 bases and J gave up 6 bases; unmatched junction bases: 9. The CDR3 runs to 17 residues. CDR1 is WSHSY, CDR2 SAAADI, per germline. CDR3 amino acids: CASSESAATSGVDTQYF. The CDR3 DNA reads TGCGCCAGCAGTGAGTCGGCTGCCACTAGCGGGGTGGATACGCAGTATTTT.

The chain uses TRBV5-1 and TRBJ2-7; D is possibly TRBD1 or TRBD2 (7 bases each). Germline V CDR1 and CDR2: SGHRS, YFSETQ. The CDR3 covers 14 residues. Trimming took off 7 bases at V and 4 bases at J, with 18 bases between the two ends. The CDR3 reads CASAREDRPYEQYF. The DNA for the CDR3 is TGCGCCAGCGCCCGGGAGGACAGGCCGTACGAGCAGTACTTC.

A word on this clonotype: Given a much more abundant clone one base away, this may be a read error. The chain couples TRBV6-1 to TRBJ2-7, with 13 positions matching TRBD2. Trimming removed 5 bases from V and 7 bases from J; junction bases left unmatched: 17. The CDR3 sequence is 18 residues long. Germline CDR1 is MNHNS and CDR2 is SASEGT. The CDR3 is CASSMRGLAGFSSGEQYF. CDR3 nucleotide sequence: TGTGCCAGCAGTATGCGGGGACTAGCGGGATTCTCTTCGGGGGAGCAGTACTTC.

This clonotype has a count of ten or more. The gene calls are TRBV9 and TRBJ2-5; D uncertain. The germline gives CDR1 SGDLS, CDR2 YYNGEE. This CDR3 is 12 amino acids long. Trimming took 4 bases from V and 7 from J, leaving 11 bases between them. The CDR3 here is CASSSPPGTQYF. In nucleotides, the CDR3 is TGTGCCAGCAGCTCCCCCCCGGGGACCCAGTACTTC. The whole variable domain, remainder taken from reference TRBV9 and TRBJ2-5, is DSGVTQTPKHLITATGQRVTLRCSPRSGDLSVYWYQQSLDQGLQFLIQYYNGEERAKGNILERFSAQQFPDLHSELNLSSLELGDSALYFCASSSPPGTQYFGPGTRLLVL.

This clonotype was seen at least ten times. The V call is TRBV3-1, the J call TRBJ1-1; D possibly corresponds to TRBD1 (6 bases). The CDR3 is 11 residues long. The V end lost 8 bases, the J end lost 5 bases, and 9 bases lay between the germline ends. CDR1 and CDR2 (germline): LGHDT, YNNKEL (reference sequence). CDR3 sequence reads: CASQTGTEAFF. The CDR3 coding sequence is TGTGCCAGCCAGACAGGAACTGAAGCTTTCTTT.

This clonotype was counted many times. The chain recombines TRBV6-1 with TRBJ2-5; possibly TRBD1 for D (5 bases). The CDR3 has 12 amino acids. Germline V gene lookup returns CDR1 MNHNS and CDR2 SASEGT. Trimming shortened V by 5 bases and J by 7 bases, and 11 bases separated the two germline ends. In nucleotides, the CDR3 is TGTGCCAGCAGTACATTAACAGGGACCCAGTACTTC. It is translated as CASSTLTGTQYF.

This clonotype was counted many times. The CDR3 coding sequence is TGTGCCAGCAGCGCCAGCACAGGGGCCTACGAGCAGTACTTC. It translates to CASSASTGAYEQYF. J is TRBJ2-7 and V is TRBV11-2; 7 bases agree with TRBD1. Germline-derived CDR1 and CDR2 are SGHAT and FQNNGV. The trim removed 5 bases at V and 2 bases at J, leaving 6 bases unmatched. There are 14 residues in the CDR3.

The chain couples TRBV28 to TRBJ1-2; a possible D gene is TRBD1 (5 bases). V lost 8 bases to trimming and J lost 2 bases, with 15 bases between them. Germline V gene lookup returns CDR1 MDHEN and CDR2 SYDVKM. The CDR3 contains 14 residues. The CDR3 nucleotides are TGTGCCAGCCTAGGGTCCGGGGCGAACTATGGCTACACCTTC. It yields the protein CASLGSGANYGYTF.

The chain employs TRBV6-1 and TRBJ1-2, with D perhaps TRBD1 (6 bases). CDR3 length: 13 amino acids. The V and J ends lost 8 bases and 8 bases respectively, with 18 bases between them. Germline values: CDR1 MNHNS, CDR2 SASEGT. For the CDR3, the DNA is TGTGCCAGCGGGAGGGGCGGGGGGCACGGCTACACCTTC. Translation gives CASGRGGGHGYTF.

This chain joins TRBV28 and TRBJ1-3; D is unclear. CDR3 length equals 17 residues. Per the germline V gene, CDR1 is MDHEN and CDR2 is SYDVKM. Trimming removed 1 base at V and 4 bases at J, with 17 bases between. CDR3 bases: TGTGCCAGCAGTTTATCCCTTGGAGCAGGAGACGGAAACACCATATATTTT. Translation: CASSLSLGAGDGNTIYF.

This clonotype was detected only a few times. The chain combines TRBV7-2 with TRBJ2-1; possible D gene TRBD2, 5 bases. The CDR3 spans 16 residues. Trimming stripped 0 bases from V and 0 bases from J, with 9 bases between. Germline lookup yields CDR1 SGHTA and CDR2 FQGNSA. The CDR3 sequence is CASSLAIGSSYNEQFF. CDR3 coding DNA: TGTGCCAGCAGCTTAGCGATTGGGAGCTCCTACAATGAGCAGTTCTTC. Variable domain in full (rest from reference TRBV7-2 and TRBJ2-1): GAGVSQSPSNKVTEKGKDVELRCDPISGHTALYWYRQSLGQGLEFLIYFQGNSAPDKSGLPSDRFSAERTGGSVSTLTIQRTQQEDSAVYLCASSLAIGSSYNEQFFGPGTRLTVL.

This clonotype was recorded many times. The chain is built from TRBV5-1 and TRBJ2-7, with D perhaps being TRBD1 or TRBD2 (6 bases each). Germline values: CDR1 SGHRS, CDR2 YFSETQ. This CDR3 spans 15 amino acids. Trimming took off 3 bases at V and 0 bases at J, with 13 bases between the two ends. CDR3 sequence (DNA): TGCGCCAGCAGCTGGGGGGCCGGGGGCTCCTACGAGCAGTACTTC. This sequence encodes CASSWGAGGSYEQYF.